These T cell receptor beta chains were read from a single sample in a study of blood T cell repertoires in COVID-19. Assay: immunoSEQ multiplex PCR; the TCRdb copy retains only in-frame clones and omits some. The table records 250,000 to 300,000 clones, approximately 90% of them present only once. Material for sequencing was peripheral blood. The receptors originated from a man aged 18 to 30 with active or convalescent COVID-19. Both conserved end residues are part of each CDR3. The order of the fields is clone size, D gene, J gene, CDR3 length, V gene, CDR3 DNA, CDR3 protein. The D gene is left open where the match is weak. Not every row has a clone size; where given, it reads once, few, many or a size class.

>.|.|TRBJ2-6|17|TRBV4-2
TGTGCCAGCAGCCAATCGGCAGCGAGCTCTGGGGCCAACGTCCTGACTTTC
CASSQSAASSGANVLTF
>.|TRBD2|TRBJ2-1|13|TRBV19
TGTGCCAGTAGTCGGCGGGAGGTTCATGAGCAGTTCTTC
CASSRREVHEQFF
>.|TRBD2|TRBJ2-5|13|TRBV3-1/TRBV3-2
TGTGCCAGCAGCCAAGGGACTAGCGGGACCCAGTACTTC
CASSQGTSGTQYF
>.|TRBD2|TRBJ2-1|15|TRBV3-1/TRBV3-2
TGTGCCAGCAGCCAAGATGGGACTAGCGCTCATGAGCAGTTCTTC
CASSQDGTSAHEQFF
>.|TRBD2|TRBJ2-1|16|TRBV5-1
TGCGCCAGCAGCTTGGACCTAGCGGGATGGGGCAATGAGCAGTTCTTC
CASSLDLAGWGNEQFF
>.|.|TRBJ1-5|15|TRBV20-1
TGCAGTGTTAGTAATAACTTAATATCCGATCAGCCCCAGCATTTT
CSVSNNLISDQPQHF
>.|.|TRBJ2-1|13|TRBV5-1
TGCGCCAGCCATGCGACTGGTTTTGGGGAGCAGTTCTTC
CASHATGFGEQFF
>.|TRBD1|TRBJ2-1|15|TRBV9
TGTGCCAGCACCACAGGGGACACCTCCTACAATGAGCAGTTCTTC
CASTTGDTSYNEQFF
>.|.|TRBJ2-1|14|TRBV27
TGTGCCAGCAGTTTTAATGGCGGAGTCAATGAGCAGTTCTTC
CASSFNGGVNEQFF
>.|TRBD1|TRBJ2-1|15|TRBV7-2
TGTGCCAGCAGCCCGGGACAGGGACTCTACAATGAGCAGTTCTTC
CASSPGQGLYNEQFF
>many|.|TRBJ2-2|15|TRBV20-1
TGCAGTGCTAGTAGTGGAGCCGGGGACACCGGGGAGCTGTTTTTT
CSASSGAGDTGELFF
>.|TRBD2|TRBJ2-3|16|TRBV5-1
TGCGCCAGCAGACGCACTAGCGGGAGGTTCCCAGATACGCAGTATTTT
CASRRTSGRFPDTQYF
>.|.|TRBJ1-6|17|TRBV4-1
TGCGCCAGCAGCCAGGCCTTGGGGCGCTCCTATAATTCACCCCTCCACTTT
CASSQALGRSYNSPLHF
>few|TRBD2|TRBJ2-4|13|TRBV29-1
TGCAGCTGTACTAGCGGGAGCGGTTACATTCAGTACTTC
CSCTSGSGYIQYF
>.|.|TRBJ2-5|15|TRBV11-3
TGTGCCAGCAGCTTAGGGGCCATGTACCAAGAGACCCAGTACTTC
CASSLGAMYQETQYF
>.|.|TRBJ1-2|13|TRBV6-5
TGTGCCAGCAGTCCTATGAGGGTCCGGGGCTACACCTTC
CASSPMRVRGYTF
>.|.|TRBJ2-3|12|TRBV18
TGTGCCAGCTCCCCCGGGATGGATACGCAGTATTTT
CASSPGMDTQYF
>few|.|TRBJ2-7|14|TRBV7-6
TGTGCCAGCACCCCCCTAACCTCCTCCTACGAGCAGTACTTC
CASTPLTSSYEQYF
>.|.|TRBJ2-3|17|TRBV11-3
TGTGCCAGCAGCTTAGAGGGTCGGGGTGGCGGCACAGATACGCAGTATTTT
CASSLEGRGGGTDTQYF
>.|TRBD2|TRBJ2-1|17|TRBV11-3
TGTGCCAGCAGCTTAGACTCCGGGACTAGGTATATTGATGAGCAGTTCTTC
CASSLDSGTRYIDEQFF
>.|.|TRBJ2-5|13|TRBV19
TGTGCCAGTAGTAGGGCCCTGCAAGAGACCCAGTACTTC
CASSRALQETQYF
>.|.|TRBJ2-3|14|TRBV6-6
TGTGCCAGCAGTTTCAGGGGGGAAGAGGATACGCAGTATTTT
CASSFRGEEDTQYF
>.|.|TRBJ1-2|14|TRBV9
TGTGCCAGCAGCCCCAACCGGGTCGCGGGTGGCTACACCTTC
CASSPNRVAGGYTF
>few|.|TRBJ2-5|15|TRBV5-4
TGTGCCAGCAGCTCCCCGGTGCAGGGGGGAGACACCCAGTACTTC
CASSSPVQGGDTQYF
>.|.|TRBJ2-1|15|TRBV5-4
TGTGCCAGCAGCTTTCGGGCGGGCTCTTACAATGAGCAGTTCTTC
CASSFRAGSYNEQFF
>many|TRBD1|TRBJ2-7|15|TRBV11-2
TGTGCCAGCAGCTCGCCTAACAGGGGTCTATACGAGCAGTACTTC
CASSSPNRGLYEQYF
>.|TRBD2|TRBJ2-7|14|TRBV7-8
TGTGCCAGCAGCTTAGGCCTAGCGGGAGTTGAGCAGTACTTC
CASSLGLAGVEQYF
>.|TRBD1|TRBJ2-5|16|TRBV7-9
TGTGCCAGCAGCGGATACAGGGGGCAGAGGACAGAGACCCAGTACTTC
CASSGYRGQRTETQYF
>.|TRBD1|TRBJ1-2|13|TRBV12-3/TRBV12-4
TGTGCCAGCAGCCGGGGACAGCTCTATGGCTACACCTTC
CASSRGQLYGYTF
>.|.|TRBJ2-5|15|TRBV28
TGTGCCAGCACCATGGAGAGACGGGGACAAGAGACCCAGTACTTC
CASTMERRGQETQYF
>.|.|TRBJ1-1|18|TRBV7-2
TGTGCCAGCAGCTTAGCGAGCGGGACCCTATTTGGTTCCGCTGAAGCTTTCTTT
CASSLASGTLFGSAEAFF
>.|TRBD2|TRBJ2-7|14|TRBV30
TGTGCCTGGAGTGGGACTAGCCGGGGCCACGAGCAGTACTTC
CAWSGTSRGHEQYF
>.|TRBD1|TRBJ2-3|14|TRBV29-1
TGCAGCGTTGGGCAGGGGGCCCCCACAGATACGCAGTATTTT
CSVGQGAPTDTQYF
>.|.|TRBJ1-6|16|TRBV5-6
TGTGCCAGCAGCCTACAGGGCCTATCCTATAATTCACCCCTCCACTTT
CASSLQGLSYNSPLHF
>.|.|TRBJ1-6|17|TRBV7-9
TGTGCCAGCAGCTTTCAGACGTCAGGAGGCTATAATTCACCCCTCCACTTT
CASSFQTSGGYNSPLHF
>.|.|TRBJ2-1|15|TRBV9
TGTGCCAGCAGCCCCGGCAACCCGGGCTACAATGAGCAGTTCTTC
CASSPGNPGYNEQFF
>.|.|TRBJ2-2|13|TRBV19
TGTGCCAGTAGTATAGTCGGAGCCGGGGAGCTGTTTTTT
CASSIVGAGELFF
>.|TRBD1|TRBJ2-7|13|TRBV29-1
TGCAGCGGACGACAGGGGCCCCCCTACGAGCAGTACTTC
CSGRQGPPYEQYF
>.|TRBD2|TRBJ2-2|15|TRBV27
TGTGCCAGCAGCTATGGACTAGCGGTAACGCGGGAGCTGTTTTTT
CASSYGLAVTRELFF
>.|.|TRBJ2-5|13|TRBV2
TGTGCCAGCATCGGAGGGGCCCAGGAGACCCAGTACTTC
CASIGGAQETQYF
>once|.|TRBJ2-1|15|TRBV2
TGTGCCAGCAGTGACCCGACACGACATTACAATGAGCAGTTCTTC
CASSDPTRHYNEQFF
>.|.|TRBJ1-5|14|TRBV30
TGTGCCTGGAGTCCGACACTTAGCAATCAGCCCCAGCATTTT
CAWSPTLSNQPQHF
>.|TRBD1|TRBJ2-2|16|TRBV7-2
TGTGCCAGCAGCTCCCCCGGACAGGCGAGAAGAGGGGAGCTGTTTTTT
CASSSPGQARRGELFF
>once|.|TRBJ2-7|15|TRBV29-1
TGCAGCGTTGAAGACTACAGGCATTCAACCTACGAGCAGTACTTC
CSVEDYRHSTYEQYF
>.|.|TRBJ1-1|15|TRBV6-1
TGTGCCAGCAGTGAATTCGGGGGGCTGGGTACTGAAGCTTTCTTT
CASSEFGGLGTEAFF
>.|.|TRBJ2-5|12|TRBV24-1
TGTGCCACCAGTGAATCACAGGAGACCCAGTACTTC
CATSESQETQYF
>.|TRBD1|TRBJ1-5|18|TRBV2
TGTGCCAGCTCTGCAGGGACAGGGATAGGGTCCGGCAATCAGCCCCAGCATTTT
CASSAGTGIGSGNQPQHF
>.|.|TRBJ2-6|14|TRBV3-1/TRBV3-2
TGTGCCTCCCGAGAGGGCGCAGGGGCCAACGTCCTGACTTTC
CASREGAGANVLTF
>.|.|TRBJ1-1|13|TRBV11-2
TGTGCCAGCAGCTTCGGCAGGGGAACTGAAGCTTTCTTT
CASSFGRGTEAFF
>.|.|TRBJ1-4|17|TRBV5-4
TGTGCCAGCAGCTTGTCTCCGGGTACGAGGCGGGGGGAAAAACTGTTTTTT
CASSLSPGTRRGEKLFF
>.|.|TRBJ1-2|12|TRBV7-2
TGTGCCAGCAGCTCCAGGGGCCATGGCTACACCTTC
CASSSRGHGYTF
>once|TRBD1|TRBJ2-5|15|TRBV5-4
TGTGCCAGCAGCTTACCGGGACAGGGGGCTGAGACCCAGTACTTC
CASSLPGQGAETQYF
>once|TRBD1|TRBJ2-1|16|TRBV7-9
TGTGCCAGCAGCCCCTCGCCGGGACAGGGTTACAATGAGCAGTTCTTC
CASSPSPGQGYNEQFF
>.|.|TRBJ2-1|14|TRBV24-1
TGTGCCACCAGTGATCGTCGCGTCAACAATGAGCAGTTCTTC
CATSDRRVNNEQFF
>.|.|TRBJ1-2|15|TRBV9
TGTGCCAGCAGCGTAGATGGGTCCCCGGGGTATGGCTACACCTTC
CASSVDGSPGYGYTF